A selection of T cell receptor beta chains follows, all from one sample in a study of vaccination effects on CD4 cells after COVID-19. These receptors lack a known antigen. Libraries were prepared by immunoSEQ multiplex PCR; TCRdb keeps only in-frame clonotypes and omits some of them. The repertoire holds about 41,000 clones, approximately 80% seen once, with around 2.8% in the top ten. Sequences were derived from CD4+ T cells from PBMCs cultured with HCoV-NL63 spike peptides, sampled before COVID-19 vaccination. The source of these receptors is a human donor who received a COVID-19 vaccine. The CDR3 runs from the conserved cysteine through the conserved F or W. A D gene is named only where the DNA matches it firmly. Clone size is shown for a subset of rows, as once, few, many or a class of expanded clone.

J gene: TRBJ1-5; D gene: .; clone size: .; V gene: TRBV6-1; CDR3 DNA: TGTGCCAGCAGTGAAGCGGGTCAGCCCCAGCATTTT; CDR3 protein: CASSEAGQPQHF
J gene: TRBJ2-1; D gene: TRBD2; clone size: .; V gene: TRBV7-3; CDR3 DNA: TGTGCCAGCAGCTTTCGGGGAGGGAGCAATGAGCAGTTCTTC; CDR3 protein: CASSFRGGSNEQFF
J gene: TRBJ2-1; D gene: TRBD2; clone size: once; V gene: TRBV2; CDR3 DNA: TGTGCCAGCAGAGCCGGGACTAGCGGGGGCCTGAGGGAAAATGAGCAGTTCTTC; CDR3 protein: CASRAGTSGGLRENEQFF
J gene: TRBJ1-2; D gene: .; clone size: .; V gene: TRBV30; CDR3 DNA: TGTGCCTGGAGGGCGGGACTCTTGAACTATGGCTACACCTTC; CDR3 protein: CAWRAGLLNYGYTF
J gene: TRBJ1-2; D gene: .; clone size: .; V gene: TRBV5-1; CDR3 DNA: TGCGCCAGCAGCTTGGGGACGGGTGCCTATGGCTACACCTTC; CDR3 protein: CASSLGTGAYGYTF
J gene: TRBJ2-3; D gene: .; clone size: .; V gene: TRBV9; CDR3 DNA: TGTGCCAGCAGCGTAGGGGTGGGCTCGGGGCCCTCGAGCACAGATACGCAGTATTTT; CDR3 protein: CASSVGVGSGPSSTDTQYF
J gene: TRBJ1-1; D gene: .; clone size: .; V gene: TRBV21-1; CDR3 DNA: TGTGCCAGCAGCAAAGCGCGCACCCGTAGAGGTGAAGCTTTCTTT; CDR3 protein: CASSKARTRRGEAFF
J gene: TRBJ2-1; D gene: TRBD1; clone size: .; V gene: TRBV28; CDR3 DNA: TGTGCCAGCAGCAAGGCCGGGACAGTTAACAATGAGCAGTTCTTC; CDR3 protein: CASSKAGTVNNEQFF
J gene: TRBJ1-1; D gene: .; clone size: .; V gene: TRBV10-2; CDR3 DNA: TGCGCCAGCACCCGGGACACCTCCTTAGCTTTCTTT; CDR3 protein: CASTRDTSLAFF
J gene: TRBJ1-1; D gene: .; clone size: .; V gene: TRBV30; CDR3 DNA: TGTGCCTGGAGTGTAACGGGACTAGACACTGAAGCTTTCTTT; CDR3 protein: CAWSVTGLDTEAFF
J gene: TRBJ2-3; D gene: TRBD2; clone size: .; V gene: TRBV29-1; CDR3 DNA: TGCAGTTTCCTGGGAGGGCGACAAGGAGGTACAGATACGCAGTATTTT; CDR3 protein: CSFLGGRQGGTDTQYF
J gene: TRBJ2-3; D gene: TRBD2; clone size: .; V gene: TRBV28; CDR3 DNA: TGTGCCAGCAGTCTAGCGGGGGGGCTTCGCACAGATACGCAGTATTTT; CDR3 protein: CASSLAGGLRTDTQYF
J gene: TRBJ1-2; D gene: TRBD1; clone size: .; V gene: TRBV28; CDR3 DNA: TGTGCCAGCAGGGAGACGACAGGGTCGTACACCTTC; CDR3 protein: CASRETTGSYTF
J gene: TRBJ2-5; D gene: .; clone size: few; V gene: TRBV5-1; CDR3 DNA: TGCGCCAGCAGCCCGGGGTACAGACAAGAGACCCAGTACTTC; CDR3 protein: CASSPGYRQETQYF
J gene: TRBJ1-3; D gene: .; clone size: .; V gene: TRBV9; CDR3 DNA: TGTGCCAGCAGCCCTCACAGTGGAAACACCATATATTTT; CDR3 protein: CASSPHSGNTIYF
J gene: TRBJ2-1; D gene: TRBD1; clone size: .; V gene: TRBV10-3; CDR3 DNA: TGTGCCACCACGAAGGGGGCCGCCTACAATGAGCAGTTCTTC; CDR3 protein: CATTKGAAYNEQFF
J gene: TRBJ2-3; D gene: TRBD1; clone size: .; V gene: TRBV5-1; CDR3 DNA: TGCGCCAGCAGCTACAAGGGGGCGCAGACAGATACGCAGTATTTT; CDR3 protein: CASSYKGAQTDTQYF
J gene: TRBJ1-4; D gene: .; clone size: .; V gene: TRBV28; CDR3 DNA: TGTGCCAGCAGTTTCAGAGGGATGCCTAATGAAAAACTGTTTTTT; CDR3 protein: CASSFRGMPNEKLFF
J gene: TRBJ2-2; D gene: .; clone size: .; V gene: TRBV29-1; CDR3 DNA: TGCAGCGCCCCCGGCGGGCAGGGCACCGGGGAGCTGTTTTTT; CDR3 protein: CSAPGGQGTGELFF
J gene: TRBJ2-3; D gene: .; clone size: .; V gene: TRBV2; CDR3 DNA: TGTGCCAGCACCGGACACGCCGACGGAGTGGATACGCAGTATTTT; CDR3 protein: CASTGHADGVDTQYF
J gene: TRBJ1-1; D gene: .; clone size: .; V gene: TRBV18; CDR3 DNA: TGTGCCAGCTCACCACCTACAGGGTTCATGGGCACTGAAGCTTTCTTT; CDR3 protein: CASSPPTGFMGTEAFF
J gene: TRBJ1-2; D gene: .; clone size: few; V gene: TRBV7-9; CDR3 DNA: TGTGCCAGCAGCTTAGCCGATGGAGTAGGCTACACCTTC; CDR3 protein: CASSLADGVGYTF
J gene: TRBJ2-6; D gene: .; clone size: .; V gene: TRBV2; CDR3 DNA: TGTGCCAGCGAGGACAGATTTGGATTTGGCTCTGGGGCCAACGTCCTGACTTTC; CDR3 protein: CASEDRFGFGSGANVLTF
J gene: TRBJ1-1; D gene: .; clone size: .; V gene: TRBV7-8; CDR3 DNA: TGTGCCAGCAGCTTAAGCCCCAGGTCCGGGGACACTGAAGCTTTCTTT; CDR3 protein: CASSLSPRSGDTEAFF
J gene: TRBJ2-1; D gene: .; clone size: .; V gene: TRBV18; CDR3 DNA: TGTGCCAGCTCCCAGAAGGTAGGGGGCTCCTACAATGAGCAGTTCTTC; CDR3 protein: CASSQKVGGSYNEQFF
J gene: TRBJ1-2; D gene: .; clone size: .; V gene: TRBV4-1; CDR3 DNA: TGCGCCAGCAGCCAAGAAGGAGACCCCTATGGCTACACCTTC; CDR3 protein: CASSQEGDPYGYTF
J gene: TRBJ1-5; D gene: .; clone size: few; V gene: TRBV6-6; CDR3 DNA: TGTGCCAGCAGTTTAGGAGACAGTCAGCCCCAGCATTTT; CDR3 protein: CASSLGDSQPQHF
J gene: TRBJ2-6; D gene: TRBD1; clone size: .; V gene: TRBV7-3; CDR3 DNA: TGTGCCAGCAGACCGGGACAGTTTTACTCTGGGGCCAACGTCCTGACTTTC; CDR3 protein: CASRPGQFYSGANVLTF
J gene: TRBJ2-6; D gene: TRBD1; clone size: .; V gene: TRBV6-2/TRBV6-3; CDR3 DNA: TGTGCCAGCAGTGACAGGGTTGCCGGGGCCAACGTCCTGACTTTC; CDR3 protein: CASSDRVAGANVLTF
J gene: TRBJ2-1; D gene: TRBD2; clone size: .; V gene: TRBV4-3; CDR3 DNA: TGCGCCAGCAGCCAGGACCCGACTAGCGGATCTTACAATGAGCAGTTCTTC; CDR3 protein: CASSQDPTSGSYNEQFF
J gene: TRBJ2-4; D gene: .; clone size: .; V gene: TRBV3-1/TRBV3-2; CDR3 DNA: TGTGCCAGCAGTATGGCCTGGGGACCCCGGGACATTCAGTACTTC; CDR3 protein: CASSMAWGPRDIQYF
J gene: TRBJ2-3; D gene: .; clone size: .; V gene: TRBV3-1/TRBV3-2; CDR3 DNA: TGTGCCAGCAGCCAAGGTTGGGGTCAACTAACAGATACGCAGTATTTT; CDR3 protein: CASSQGWGQLTDTQYF
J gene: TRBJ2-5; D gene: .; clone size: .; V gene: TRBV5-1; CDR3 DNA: TGCGCCAGCAGCTTTACCGGGGGCGAAGAGACCCAGTACTTC; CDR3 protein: CASSFTGGEETQYF
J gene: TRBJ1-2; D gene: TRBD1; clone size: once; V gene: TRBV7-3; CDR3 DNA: TGTGCCAGCAGCTTAACCCCGGGACAGGGGAAATACTATGGCTACACCTTC; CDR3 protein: CASSLTPGQGKYYGYTF
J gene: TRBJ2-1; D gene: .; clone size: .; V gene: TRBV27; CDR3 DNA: TGTGCCAGCAGTTTTAGTTTTTCCACAGGACTGAGCTCCTACAATGAGCAGTTCTTC; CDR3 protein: CASSFSFSTGLSSYNEQFF
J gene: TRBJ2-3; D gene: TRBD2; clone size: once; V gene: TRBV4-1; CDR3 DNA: TGCGCCAGCAGCCGAATTAGGACTGGGGCGGGGGGGATTAGCACAGATACGCAGTATTTT; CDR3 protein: CASSRIRTGAGGISTDTQYF
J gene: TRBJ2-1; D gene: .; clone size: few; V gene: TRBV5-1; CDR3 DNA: TGCGCCAGCAGCTCCATGCGTTCCTACAATGAGCAGTTCTTC; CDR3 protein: CASSSMRSYNEQFF
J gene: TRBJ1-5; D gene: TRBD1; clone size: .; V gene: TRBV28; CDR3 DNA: TGTGCCACCCGACAGGGGGCCGGCAATCAGCCCCAGCATTTT; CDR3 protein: CATRQGAGNQPQHF
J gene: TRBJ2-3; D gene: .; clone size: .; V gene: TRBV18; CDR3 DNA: TGTGCCAGCTCACCACCGACACAGTTGAGGGCCACAGATACGCAGTATTTT; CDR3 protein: CASSPPTQLRATDTQYF
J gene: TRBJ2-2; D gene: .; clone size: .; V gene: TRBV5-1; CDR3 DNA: TGCGCCAGCAGCTTGAGGGAGACCGGGGAGCTGTTTTTT; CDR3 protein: CASSLRETGELFF
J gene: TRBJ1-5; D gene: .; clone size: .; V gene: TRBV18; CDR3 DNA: TGTGCCAGCTCACCGGACAGCCAGCCCCAGCATTTT; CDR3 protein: CASSPDSQPQHF
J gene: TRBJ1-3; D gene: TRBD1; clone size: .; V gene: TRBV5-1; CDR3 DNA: TGCGCCAGCAGCTTTACCGGGACAGGGGCCTTCTCTGGAAACACCATATATTTT; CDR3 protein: CASSFTGTGAFSGNTIYF
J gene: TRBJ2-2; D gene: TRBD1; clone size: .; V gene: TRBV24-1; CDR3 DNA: TGTGCCACCAGTGAATCGGGACAGGGGAACACCGGGGAGCTGTTTTTT; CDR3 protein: CATSESGQGNTGELFF
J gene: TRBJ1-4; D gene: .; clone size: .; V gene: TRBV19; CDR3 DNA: TGTGCCAGTAGTATCGTTTTGGCAACTAATGAAAAACTGTTTTTT; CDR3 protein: CASSIVLATNEKLFF
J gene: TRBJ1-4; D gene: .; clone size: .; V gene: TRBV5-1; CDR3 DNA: TGCGCCAGCAGCTTGTACGGCCAGAGTGATGAAAAACTGTTTTTT; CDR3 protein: CASSLYGQSDEKLFF
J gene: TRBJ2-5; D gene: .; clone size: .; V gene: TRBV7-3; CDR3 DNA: TGTGCCAGCAGCTTAGGTCTTGATGGGGAGACCCAGTACTTC; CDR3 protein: CASSLGLDGETQYF
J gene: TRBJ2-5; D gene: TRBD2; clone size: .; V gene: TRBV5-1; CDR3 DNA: TGCGCCAGCAGCTTGACTAGCGGTCAAGAGACCCAGTACTTC; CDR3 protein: CASSLTSGQETQYF
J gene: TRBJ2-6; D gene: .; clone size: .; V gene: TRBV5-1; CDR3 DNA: TGCGCCAGCAGCTTGGGCGGATACTCTGGGGCCAACGTCCTGACTTTC; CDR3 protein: CASSLGGYSGANVLTF
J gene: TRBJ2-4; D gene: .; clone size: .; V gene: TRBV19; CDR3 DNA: TGTGCCAGTAGTATCTCCCCGGGGCAGCCCATTCAGTACTTC; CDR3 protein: CASSISPGQPIQYF
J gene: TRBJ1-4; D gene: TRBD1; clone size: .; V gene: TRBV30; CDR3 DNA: TGTGCCTGGAGTCCGGACAGGGTAGCAGGGAATGAAAAACTGTTTTTT; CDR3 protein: CAWSPDRVAGNEKLFF
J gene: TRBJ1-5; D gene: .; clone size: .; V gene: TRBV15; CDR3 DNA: TGTGCCACCAGCAGAGATGGTAGCAATCAGCCCCAGCATTTT; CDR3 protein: CATSRDGSNQPQHF
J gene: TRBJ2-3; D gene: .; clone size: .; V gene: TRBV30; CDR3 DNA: TGTGCCTGGGGGGTGCTGAGGGCAGATACGCAGTATTTT; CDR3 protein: CAWGVLRADTQYF